This entry concerns a single T cell receptor (beta chain). No antigen is known for it. CDR3 size: 14 residues. Trimming shortened V by 1 base and J by 5 bases, and 9 bases separated the two germline ends. Germline V gene sequence: CDR1 LNHDA, CDR2 SQIVND (reference sequence). Using immunoSEQ multiplex PCR, the repertoire was profiled, and TCRdb retains in-frame clones only, with some absent. The sample holds tens of thousands of clones, about nine tenths seen once. The source of the sample is a study of OX40 agonist ivuxolimab in advanced cancers. Turning to the study itself: Dose-escalation patients were diagnosed with hepatocellular carcinoma, melanoma, renal cell cancer or head and neck cancer.

Overall study results and limits: The mean number of expanded clones was higher in CD8+ T cells than in CD4+. At doses 0.1 to 3.0 mg/kg, CD4+ and CD8+ clones expanded. Expansion of clones was among the lowest in partial responders at 0.1-3.0 mg/kg.

Sequencing was performed on CD4+ or CD8+ T cells sorted from blood, taken in a trial of the OX40 agonist ivuxolimab. The source is an adult with an advanced solid tumor such as melanoma, head and neck, liver or kidney cancer. This chain links TRBV19 with TRBJ2-1; D possibly corresponds to TRBD2 (6 bases). In DNA form, the CDR3 reads TGTGCCAGTAGTATAGGGGCGGGAAACAATGAGCAGTTCTTC. Amino acid sequence: CASSIGAGNNEQFF.